This T cell receptor beta chain was observed in a study of shared clonotypes between healthy human individuals. Overall study findings and caveats: Generally, naive subsets came out with larger estimated richness than memory subsets. It was observed that 5% to 6% of naive CD4 clonotypes were shared across a handful of donors.

About this clone itself: The antigen is not known.

Method: immunoSEQ multiplex PCR; TCRdb's copy keeps in-frame clones and lacks some. Of roughly 1,100,000 clones in the sample, about 74% were seen once. Trimming removed 6 bases at V and 5 bases at J, with 16 bases between. CDR1 is SGHNT and CDR2 is YENEEA in the germline V gene. The CDR3 spans 14 residues. The sequence came from a man aged 18 to 30 in good health. Sequenced sample: memory CD4+ T cells sorted from blood. Specified subset: CD45RA-negative fraction. This rearrangement joins TRBV11-3 to TRBJ2-5; a possible D gene is TRBD2 (7 bases). DNA for the CDR3: TGTGCCAGCAGTGAGGGGGGGGCCGAGGAGACCCAGTACTTC. Its translation is CASSEGGAEETQYF.